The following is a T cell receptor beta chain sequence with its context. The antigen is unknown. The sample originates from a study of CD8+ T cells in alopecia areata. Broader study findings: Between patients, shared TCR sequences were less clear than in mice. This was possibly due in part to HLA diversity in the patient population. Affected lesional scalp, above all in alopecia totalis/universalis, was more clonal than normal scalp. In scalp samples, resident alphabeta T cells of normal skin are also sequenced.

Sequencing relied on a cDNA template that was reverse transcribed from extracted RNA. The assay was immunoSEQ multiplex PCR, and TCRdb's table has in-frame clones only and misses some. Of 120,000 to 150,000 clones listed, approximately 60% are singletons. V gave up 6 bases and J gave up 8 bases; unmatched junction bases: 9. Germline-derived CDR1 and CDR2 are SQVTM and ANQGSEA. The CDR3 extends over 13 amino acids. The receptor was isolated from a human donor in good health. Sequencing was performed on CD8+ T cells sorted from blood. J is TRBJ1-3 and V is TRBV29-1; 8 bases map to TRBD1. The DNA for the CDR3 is TGCAGCGTCCGGACAGGGTCAGACTACACCATATATTTT. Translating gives CSVRTGSDYTIYF.